Included here is one T cell receptor beta chain sequence, with context. The specificity of this receptor is unknown. No conserved phenylalanine or tryptophan ends this CDR3, so it is likely a read error. TCRdb names Illumina Genome Analyzer IIx as the instrument used. Clones were called with MiXCR by TCRdb after fastp trimmed the public reads at Q25, and only in-frame beta chains were retained. Rows with a matching CDR3 protein are joined into one entry that keeps the most common DNA and genes. The sample table contains tens of thousands of distinct CDR3 sequences; only one count was recorded for 15% to 20% of them. The ten biggest clones cover 3.5% to 4.5% of the sample. This specimen belongs to a study of patients with pleural tuberculosis (dated by TCRdb to the mid-2010s). The sample taken for sequencing was peripheral blood. The TCR was taken from a human donor with pleural tuberculosis.

The CDR3 reads as follows: CASSISPGQGNTEAFS. The DNA sequence is as follows: TGTGCCAGTAGTATATCCCCAGGACAAGGGAACACTGAAGCTTTCTCT. This sequence uses TRBV19 and TRBJ1-1; the D gene is possibly TRBD1, with 5 bases matching. CDR1 and CDR2 are drawn from the germline V gene (reference sequence): LNHDA, SQIVND. The CDR3 numbers 16 amino acids, ends counted. CDR3 DNA is the only sequence kept; it has 48 bases, read in frame from the first base. V and J lose 2 bases and 1 base, and a span of 14 bases separates them.